This record concerns one TCR beta chain sequence. Since a far larger clone is one base different, this is likely a read error. The data were taken from a study of read filtering for tumor transcriptome and immune sequencing. Study summary: Patients were 16 to 20 male and approximately 14 female, mean age roughly 68 years, range about 47 to 85. DNase treatment preceded whole-transcriptome library preparation.

This library used roughly 400 ng RNA and molecular barcoded adaptors spanning alpha/delta and beta/gamma chains. Using its own MiXCR run on the reads, TCRdb lists one record per CDR3 protein. This table holds fewer than 7,000 distinct CDR3 sequences, 21% found once. With 3 bases removed from V and 7 bases from J, the gap between germline ends came to 19 bases. The CDR3 has 16 residues. Germline V gene data show CDR1 as SGHVS and CDR2 as FQNEAQ. This clonotype was obtained from a donor at least 40 years old with multiple myeloma. This chain uses TRBV7-8 with TRBJ2-1; D might be TRBD2 (5 bases). The sequenced sample consisted of a population of CD138-negative cells sorted from bone marrow. This CDR3 reads CASSLISGRGWNEQFF. CDR3 DNA sequence: TGTGCCAGCAGCTTGATCAGCGGTCGTGGTTGGAATGAGCAGTTCTTC. The full variable domain, with the rest looked up from reference TRBV7-8 and TRBJ2-1, is GAGVSQSPRYKVAKRGQDVALRCDPISGHVSLFWYQQALGQGPEFLTYFQNEAQLDKSGLPSDRFFAERPEGSVSTLKIQRTQQEDSAVYLCASSLISGRGWNEQFFGPGTRLTVL.